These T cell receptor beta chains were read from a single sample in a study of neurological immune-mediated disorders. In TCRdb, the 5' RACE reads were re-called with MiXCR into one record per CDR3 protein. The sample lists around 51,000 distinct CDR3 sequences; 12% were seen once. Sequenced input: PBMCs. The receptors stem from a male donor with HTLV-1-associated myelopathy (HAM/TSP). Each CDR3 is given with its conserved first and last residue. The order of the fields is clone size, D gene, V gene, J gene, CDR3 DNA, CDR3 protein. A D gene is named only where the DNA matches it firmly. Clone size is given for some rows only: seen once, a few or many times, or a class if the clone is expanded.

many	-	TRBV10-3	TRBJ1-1	TGTGCCATCAGTGAGTCGGAAGCTTGGGCTGAAGCTTTCTTT	CAISESEAWAEAFF
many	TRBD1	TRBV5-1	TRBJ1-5	TGCGCCAGCAGCTTGTCCGGGACAGGGGCGCAGCCCCAGCATTTT	CASSLSGTGAQPQHF
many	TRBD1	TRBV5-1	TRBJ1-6	TGCGCCAGCAGCTCGGGACAGGGGGAGTCACCCCTCCACTTT	CASSSGQGESPLHF
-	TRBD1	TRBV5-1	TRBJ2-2	TGCGCCAGCAGCTTGGTGGGGACAGGAGAAAACACCGGGGAGCTGTTTTTT	CASSLVGTGENTGELFF
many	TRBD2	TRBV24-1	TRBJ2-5	TGTGCCACCAGTGATCCGGGGACTAGCCGTTCCCAAGAGACCCAGTACTTC	CATSDPGTSRSQETQYF
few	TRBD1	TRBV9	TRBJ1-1	TGTGCCAGCAGCGTTACAGGGGCCTTGAACACTGAAGCTTTCTTT	CASSVTGALNTEAFF
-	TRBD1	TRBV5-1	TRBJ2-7	TGCGCCAGCAGCTGGACAGGGGGCGAGCAGTACTTC	CASSWTGGEQYF
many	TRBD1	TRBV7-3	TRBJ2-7	TGTGCCAGCAGCCGGACAGGGAACTCCTACGAGCAGTACTTC	CASSRTGNSYEQYF
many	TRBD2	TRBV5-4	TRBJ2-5	TGTGCCAGCAGCAAGGGACTAGCGGGAGAGACCCAGTACTTC	CASSKGLAGETQYF
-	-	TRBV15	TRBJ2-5	TGTGCCACCAGCAGCGCGACTAGGAGGACCCAAGAGACCCAGTACTTC	CATSSATRRTQETQYF
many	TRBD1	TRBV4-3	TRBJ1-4	TGCGCCAGCAGCCAAGATCGGGACAGGGGGAGTGAAAAACTGTTTTTT	CASSQDRDRGSEKLFF
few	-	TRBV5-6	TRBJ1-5	TGTGCCAGCAGCTTGGGGGTCCAGCCCCAGCATTTT	CASSLGVQPQHF
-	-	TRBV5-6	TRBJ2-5	TGTGCCAGCAGCACAGATTTAGGACGGTCTGAAGAGACCCAGTACTTC	CASSTDLGRSEETQYF
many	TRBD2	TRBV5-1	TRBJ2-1	TGCGCCAGCAGCTTGGTAGGCGGGAGCTCCTACAATGAGCAGTTCTTC	CASSLVGGSSYNEQFF
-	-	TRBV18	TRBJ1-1	TGTGCCAGCTCACCGGGACACCCGAACACTGAAGCTTTCTTT	CASSPGHPNTEAFF
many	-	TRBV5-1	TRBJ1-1	TGCGCCAGCAGCTCTGTAGGGGGTGAAGCTTTCTTT	CASSSVGGEAFF
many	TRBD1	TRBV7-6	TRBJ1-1	TGTGCCAGCAGCCCCCGACAGGGAAACACTGAAGCTTTCTTT	CASSPRQGNTEAFF
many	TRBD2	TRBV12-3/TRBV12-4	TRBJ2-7	TGTGCCAGCAGTCCTAGCGGGGGGTACGAGCAGTACTTC	CASSPSGGYEQYF
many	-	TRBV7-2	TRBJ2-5	TGTGCCAGCAGCTTAGAGGGGGTGGGTGGTTTTGGGACCCAGTACTTC	CASSLEGVGGFGTQYF
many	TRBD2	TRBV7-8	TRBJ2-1	TGTGCCAGCAGCCGAGCGGGGGTTGGGTCCGATGAGCAGTTCTTC	CASSRAGVGSDEQFF
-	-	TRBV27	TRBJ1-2	TGTGCCAGCAGCCGCCGGACGGAAAACTATGGCTACACCTTC	CASSRRTENYGYTF
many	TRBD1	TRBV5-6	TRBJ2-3	TGTGCCAGCAGCCTGATACAGGGGACCACAGATACGCAGTATTTT	CASSLIQGTTDTQYF
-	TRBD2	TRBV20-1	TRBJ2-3	TGCAGTGCTACCCCCACTAGCGGGGGGGCAGATACGCAGTATTTT	CSATPTSGGADTQYF
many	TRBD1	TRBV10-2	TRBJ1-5	TGCGCCAGCAGTGCACAGGGGGCTGGGCCCCAGCATTTT	CASSAQGAGPQHF
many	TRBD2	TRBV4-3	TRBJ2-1	TGCGCCAGCAGCCAAGAGCGGGGGGGCTGGAATGAGCAGTTCTTC	CASSQERGGWNEQFF
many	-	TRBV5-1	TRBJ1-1	TGCGCCAGCAGCATAACAGGGACGGGAACTGAAGCTTTCTTT	CASSITGTGTEAFF
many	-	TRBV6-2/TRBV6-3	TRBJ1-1	TGTGCCAGCAGTTACAACAGCTTGAACACTGAAGCTTTCTTT	CASSYNSLNTEAFF
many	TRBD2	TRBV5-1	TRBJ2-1	TGCGCCAGCAGCTCCTTGGGGGGAGGGTCCTACAATGAGCAGTTCTTC	CASSSLGGGSYNEQFF
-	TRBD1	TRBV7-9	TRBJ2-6	TGTGCCAGCAGCCAAGGGAAGGGACAGGTCCACTCTGGGGCCAACGTCCTGACTTTC	CASSQGKGQVHSGANVLTF
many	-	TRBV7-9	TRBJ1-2	TGTGCCAGCAGCTTAGGCACAGCGTCCTATGGCTACACCTTC	CASSLGTASYGYTF
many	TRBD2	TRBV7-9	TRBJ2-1	TGTGCCAGCAGCTCCCGGACTAGCGGCCCCTACAATGAGCAGTTCTTC	CASSSRTSGPYNEQFF
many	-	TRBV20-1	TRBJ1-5	TGCAGTGCCAGCGCAGCGGCAGCTCAGCATTTT	CSASAAAAQHF
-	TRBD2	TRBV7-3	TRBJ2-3	TGTGCCAGCAGCCTAGCGGGGCCCACAGATACGCAGTATTTT	CASSLAGPTDTQYF
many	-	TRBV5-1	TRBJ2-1	TGCGCCAGCAGCTTAATCGGCTCCGGGAATGATGAGCAGTTCTTC	CASSLIGSGNDEQFF
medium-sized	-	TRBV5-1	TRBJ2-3	TGCGCCAGCAGCTCAACCGGGGGGCCTAAGTATTTT	CASSSTGGPKYF
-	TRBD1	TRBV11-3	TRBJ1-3	TGTGCCAGCAGCCATCGGACAGGGGAAGGGAACACCATATATTTT	CASSHRTGEGNTIYF
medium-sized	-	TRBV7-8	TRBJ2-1	TGTGCCAGCAGCGGGCAGGACAATGAGCAGTTCTTC	CASSGQDNEQFF
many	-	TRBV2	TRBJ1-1	TGTGCCAGCAGGGAGGGGATGAACACTGAAGCTTTCTTT	CASREGMNTEAFF
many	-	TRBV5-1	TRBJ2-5	TGCGCCAGCAGCTTTGGGGTCGGGGAGACCCAGTACTTC	CASSFGVGETQYF
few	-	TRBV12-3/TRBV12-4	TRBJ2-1	TGTGCCAACAGGTCTGTGGGGGGGCACAGCTCCTACAATGAGCAGTTCTTC	CANRSVGGHSSYNEQFF
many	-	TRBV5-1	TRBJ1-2	TGCGCCAGCACCCTAGGGACCGGAGACTATGGCTACACCTTC	CASTLGTGDYGYTF
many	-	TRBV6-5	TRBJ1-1	TGTGCCAGCAGGCGAGGCAGTGAAGCTTTCTTT	CASRRGSEAFF
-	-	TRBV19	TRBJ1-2	TGTGCCAGTAACCAAGACGTATATGGCTACACCTTC	CASNQDVYGYTF
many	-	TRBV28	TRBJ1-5	TGTGCCAGCAGTTTTGGGGGGGGGCCCCAGCATTTT	CASSFGGGPQHF
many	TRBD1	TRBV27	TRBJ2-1	TGTGCCAGCAGTTTCTATCGGGACAGGGCTGAGCAGTTCTTC	CASSFYRDRAEQFF
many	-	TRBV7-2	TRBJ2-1	TGTGCCAGCAGCTTAGAGGGGAATGAGCAGTTCTTC	CASSLEGNEQFF
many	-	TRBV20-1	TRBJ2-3	TGCAGTGCTAGAGATGTAGCGGTTGGGACAGATACGCAGTATTTT	CSARDVAVGTDTQYF
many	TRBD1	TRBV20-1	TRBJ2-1	TGCAGTGCTCGACAGGGGTCAACTTACAATGAGCAGTTCTTC	CSARQGSTYNEQFF
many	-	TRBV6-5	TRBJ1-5	TGTGCCAGCAGAAGGTCCGGGGGCGGTGGTAGCAATCAGCCCCAGCATTTT	CASRRSGGGGSNQPQHF
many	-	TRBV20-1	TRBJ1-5	TGCAGTGCCCCTGAAGGTCTCAATCAGCCCCAGCATTTT	CSAPEGLNQPQHF